These 27 T cell receptor beta chains were sequenced from one sample in a study of T cells in Graves' hyperthyroidism and ophthalmopathy. TCR beta CDR3 regions were amplified from RNA transcripts. HTBI primers were employed in a first-round RT-PCR of the TCR CDR3. Each CDR3 protein is one row after TCRdb ran MiXCR on the multiplex PCR reads. This sample has hundreds of thousands of distinct CDR3 sequences; 15% occur once, and the top ten carry about 30%. The sequencing input was blood. These receptors were taken from a woman aged 25 to 45 with Graves' hyperthyroidism.

The sample holds a few counts of this clonotype. The chain combines TRBV20-1 with TRBJ2-7; possibly TRBD1 for D (6 bases). The CDR3 covers 13 residues. The germline V gene has CDR1 DFQATT and CDR2 SNEGSKA (reference sequence). With 3 bases removed from V and 0 bases from J, the gap between germline ends came to 9 bases. The CDR3 sequence is CSARTGSSYEQYF. The CDR3 DNA reads as TGCAGTGCTAGGACAGGAAGCTCCTACGAGCAGTACTTC.

In this sample, this clonotype turned up many times. The V call is TRBV2, the J call TRBJ2-5; 7 nucleotides agree with TRBD1. The CDR3 contains 13 residues. Looked up from germline, CDR1 is SNHLY and CDR2 is FYNNEI. V was pared by 8 bases and J by 1 base, with 4 bases of the junction left unmatched. The CDR3 bases are TGTGCCAGCTCCCGGGACAGCCAAGAGACCCAGTACTTC. This codes for CASSRDSQETQYF.

This clonotype was counted ten times or more. This chain uses TRBV2 with TRBJ2-7; the D is unclear. This CDR3 has 14 amino acids. The germline V gene encodes CDR1 SNHLY and CDR2 FYNNEI. The germline V and J ends were trimmed by 3 bases and 4 bases, with 13 bases remaining between them. CDR3 coding DNA: TGTGCCAGCAGTGATAGCTCGTACATTTACGAGCAGTACTTC. It codes for CASSDSSYIYEQYF.

This chain connects TRBV18 to TRBJ2-7; 9 bases align to TRBD2. Germline loops: CDR1 KGHSH, CDR2 LQKENI. This CDR3 is 16 amino acids long. V lost 2 bases and J lost 5; bases outside the gene matches: 10. The CDR3 DNA reads as TGTGCCAGCTCACCATTGCGGGAGGGAAAAGGCAACGAGCAGTACTTC. Translating it yields CASSPLREGKGNEQYF. The full variable domain, in which reference TRBV18 and TRBJ2-7 provide the parts outside the CDR3, is NAGVMQNPRHLVRRRGQEARLRCSPMKGHSHVYWYRQLPEEGLKFMVYLQKENIIDESGMPKERFSAEFPKEGPSILRIQQVVRGDSAAYFCASSPLREGKGNEQYFGPGTRLTVT.

Concerning this clonotype itself: With a much larger clone just one base away, this may be a read error. This chain uses TRBV20-1 with TRBJ2-7; the match to TRBD1 covers 12 bases. Germline V lookup: CDR1 DFQATT, CDR2 SNEGSKA (reference sequence). The CDR3 runs to 13 residues. CDR3: CSAEGQGAYERYF. The CDR3 DNA sequence: TGCAGTGCTGAGGGACAGGGGGCATACGAGCGGTACTTC.

There are a few counts of this clonotype. The chain employs TRBV2 and TRBJ2-2; perhaps TRBD1 as D (7 bases). Per germline, CDR1 SNHLY and CDR2 FYNNEI. The V gene lost 7 bases and the J gene lost 4 bases, with 16 bases spanning the gap. The CDR3 covers 15 residues. In DNA, the CDR3 is TGTGCCAGCATCGCGGGGACAGTCTTCACCGGGGAGCTGTTTTTT. Encoded protein: CASIAGTVFTGELFF.

This sequence joins TRBV6-1 and TRBJ2-1; perhaps TRBD2 as D (5 bases). Germline CDR1 is MNHNS and CDR2 is SASEGT. This CDR3 contains 16 residues. Trimming pared 7 bases from V and 0 bases from J, leaving 16 bases between. CDR3 coding DNA: TGTGCCAGCAAACTTATAGCGAGGAGCTCCTACAATGAGCAGTTCTTC. Translated: CASKLIARSSYNEQFF.

The chain couples TRBV20-1 to TRBJ2-3; 15 bases agree with TRBD2. The CDR3 loop spans 17 amino acids. The J segment lost 4 bases and the V segment lost 4 bases, leaving 9 bases of the junction unmatched. Germline V gene lookup returns CDR1 DFQATT and CDR2 SNEGSKA (reference sequence). DNA of the CDR3: TGCAGTGCTACCCGGACTAGCGGGAGGGCCGGGTCAGATACGCAGTATTTT. This gives the protein CSATRTSGRAGSDTQYF.

The V and J genes are TRBV2 and TRBJ1-1; D is uncertain. V was shortened by 4 bases and J by 0 bases, with 3 bases between the two germline ends. CDR3 length: 12 residues. Per germline, CDR1 SNHLY and CDR2 FYNNEI. The CDR3: CASSGLNTEAFF. CDR3 bases: TGTGCCAGCAGTGGTCTGAACACTGAAGCTTTCTTT.

CDR3 residues: CASRRGQGSAGANVLTF. CDR3 nucleotides: TGTGCCAGTAGAAGGGGACAGGGTTCTGCTGGGGCCAACGTCCTGACTTTC. The V and J genes are TRBV19 and TRBJ2-6; TRBD1 agrees at 9 bases. This CDR3 has 17 amino acids. Germline assignment: CDR1 LNHDA and CDR2 SQIVND (reference sequence). V shed 6 bases, J shed 2 bases, and the junction held 8 bases outside the gene matches.

A few counts support this clonotype. The gene calls are TRBV28 and TRBJ2-7; D possibly uses TRBD1 or TRBD2 (5 bases each). Trimming removed 8 bases at V and 2 bases at J, with 10 bases between. In germline, CDR1 is MDHEN, CDR2 SYDVKM. This CDR3 contains 12 residues. DNA of the CDR3: TGTGCCAGCCGGGGACGAGCCTACGAGCAGTACTTC. It is translated as CASRGRAYEQYF.

This clonotype was observed a few times. This sequence joins TRBV4-2 and TRBJ2-3; TRBD2 agrees at 8 bases. Losses at the gene ends were 5 bases for V and 0 bases for J; bases not matched to a gene: 16. Germline V gene lookup returns CDR1 LGHNA and CDR2 YNFKEQ. CDR3 length: 19 amino acids. The CDR3 bases are TGTGCCAGCAGCTTAGATATCCTAATGCGGGAGGCAAGCACAGATACGCAGTATTTT. This gives the protein CASSLDILMREASTDTQYF.

The sample holds many counts of this clonotype. CDR3 in DNA: TGTGCCAGCAGTGAGTCCCCAGGGGGGTACAATGAGCAGTTCTTC. This encodes CASSESPGGYNEQFF. The chain has TRBV6-1 and TRBJ2-1; TRBD1 might be the D (7 bases). The germline V gene has CDR1 MNHNS and CDR2 SASEGT. Trimming took off 3 bases at V and 4 bases at J, with 13 bases between the two ends. There are 15 residues in the CDR3.

The J gene is TRBJ2-2, the V gene TRBV10-3, with TRBD2 matching over 7 bases. CDR1 ENHRY and CDR2 SYGVKD come from the germline V gene. CDR3 length: 13 amino acids. With V trimmed by 6 bases and J by 7 bases, 5 bases remained unmatched. CDR3 region: CAIRELAIGELFF. DNA of the CDR3: TGTGCCATCAGGGAACTAGCGATCGGGGAGCTGTTTTTT.

This clonotype came up many times. The chain uses TRBV3-1 and TRBJ2-5; 11 bases line up with TRBD2. The V and J ends lost 4 bases and 1 base, in that order; junction bases with no gene match: 2. Germline CDR1 is LGHDT and CDR2 is YNNKEL (reference sequence). This CDR3 has 15 amino acids. The CDR3 DNA reads TGTGCCAGCAGCCGGGGACTAGCGGCCCAAGAGACCCAGTACTTC. Amino acids: CASSRGLAAQETQYF.

This clonotype was counted only a few times. The DNA for the CDR3 is TGTGCCAGCAGCCCTTCGCTCTTTAGCGGGAGCTCGGTAGATACGCAGTATTTT. The encoded protein is CASSPSLFSGSSVDTQYF. The chain recombines TRBV13 with TRBJ2-3, with 9 bases matching TRBD2. Germline lookup yields CDR1 PRHDT and CDR2 FYEKMQ (reference sequence). This CDR3 has 18 residues. Trimming took 5 bases from V and 5 from J; bases not matched to a gene: 17. The full variable domain, rest sourced from reference TRBV13 and TRBJ2-3, is AAGVIQSPRHLIKEKRETATLKCYPIPRHDTVYWYQQGPGQDPQFLISFYEKMQSDKGSIPDRFSAQQFSDYHSELNMSSLELGDSALYFCASSPSLFSGSSVDTQYFGPGTRLTVL.

At least ten counts were recorded for this clonotype. The rearrangement joins TRBV11-2 to TRBJ2-5; D possibly corresponds to TRBD2 (5 bases). Looked up from germline, CDR1 is SGHAT and CDR2 is FQNNGV. This CDR3 region has 11 residues. Between the trimmed V and J ends, which lost 5 bases and 7 bases, there was a span of 8 bases. CDR3 protein: CASSPEGTQYF. DNA for the CDR3: TGTGCCAGCAGCCCAGAGGGGACCCAGTACTTC.

This clonotype was recorded at least ten times. The CDR3 loop reads CASSPPGLAGVEQFF. CDR3 DNA: TGTGCCAGCAGTCCACCGGGACTAGCGGGAGTGGAGCAGTTCTTC. The chain has TRBV12-3 or TRBV12-4 and TRBJ2-1, with 14 nucleotides matching TRBD2. This CDR3 has 15 amino acids. V shed 5 bases and J 10 bases; nucleotides not matched to a gene: 7.

This clonotype was detected ten times or more. The chain employs TRBV18 and TRBJ2-7, with a possible D match to TRBD2 (7 bases). There are 15 residues in the CDR3. CDR1 is KGHSH, CDR2 LQKENI, per germline. V was cut by 0 bases and J by 3 bases, with 12 bases left in between. The CDR3 region has the DNA TGTGCCAGCTCACCACCGGGAGGGGGACGCTACGAGCAGTACTTC. It codes for CASSPPGGGRYEQYF.

This clonotype appeared many times. J is TRBJ1-4 and V is TRBV25-1; D may be TRBD1 (5 bases). This CDR3 has 14 residues. Germline lookup yields CDR1 MGHDK and CDR2 SYGVNS. The V gene lost 4 bases and the J gene lost 4 bases, with 10 bases spanning the gap. The DNA for the CDR3 is TGTGCCAGCAGTGGGGGACGGATTAATGAAAAACTGTTTTTT. It specifies CASSGGRINEKLFF.

This clonotype was observed a handful of times. The J gene is TRBJ2-5, the V gene TRBV20-1, with D perhaps TRBD1 (6 bases). The V end was cut by 5 bases, the J end by 4 bases, with 20 bases between. Germline values: CDR1 DFQATT, CDR2 SNEGSKA (reference sequence). The CDR3 loop spans 15 amino acids. The CDR3 spells CSAEQGSDQLETQYF. CDR3 DNA: TGCAGTGCTGAACAGGGTAGCGACCAGTTAGAGACCCAGTACTTC.

This clonotype was observed at least ten times. The chain uses TRBV12-3 or TRBV12-4 and TRBJ2-6, with no clear D. V was cut by 6 bases and J by 2 bases, with 11 bases left in between. CDR3 length equals 15 residues. CDR3 region: CASSKPSTGANVLTF. The DNA of the CDR3 is TGTGCCAGCAGCAAACCCTCGACTGGGGCCAACGTCCTGACTTTC.

Many counts were recorded for this clonotype. The CDR3 coding sequence is TGTGCCAGCATAGTAGCGGGATCCTACGAGCAGTACTTC. Amino acids: CASIVAGSYEQYF. This chain joins TRBV28 and TRBJ2-7; 8 bases are shared with TRBD2. V shed 7 bases, J shed 1 base, and the junction held 3 bases outside the gene matches. Germline V gene lookup returns CDR1 MDHEN and CDR2 SYDVKM. The length of the CDR3 is 13 residues.

This clonotype turned up a few times. The junction shows a germline mismatch at one end, possibly a read error. The J gene is TRBJ1-2, the V gene TRBV28, with D possibly being TRBD1 (6 bases). The germline V gene has CDR1 MDHEN and CDR2 SYDVKM. This CDR3 spans 11 amino acids. The CDR3 is CASSFEGVDAF. Written as DNA, the CDR3 is TGTGCCAGCAGTTTTGAGGGGGTGGACGCCTTC.

The V gene is TRBV4-2, the J gene TRBJ2-1, with 7 bases fitting TRBD2. The trim removed 0 bases at V and 13 bases at J, leaving 9 bases unmatched. The CDR3 covers 14 residues. Germline V gives CDR1 LGHNA, CDR2 YNFKEQ. CDR3 sequence reads: CASSQDRERESQFF. The CDR3 DNA sequence: TGTGCCAGCAGCCAAGACCGTGAGCGGGAAAGCCAGTTCTTC.

V gene TRBV18 combines with J gene TRBJ1-4, with TRBD1 identical over 7 bases. V dropped 1 base and J dropped 5; count of bases not matched to a gene: 10. CDR1 is KGHSH, CDR2 LQKENI, per germline. The length of the CDR3 is 17 residues. The CDR3 sequence is CASSPRPRDRMNEKLFF. Here the CDR3 DNA reads TGTGCCAGCTCACCACGGCCCCGGGACAGAATGAATGAAAAACTGTTTTTT. The complete variable domain, with remaining parts taken from reference TRBV18 and TRBJ1-4, reads NAGVMQNPRHLVRRRGQEARLRCSPMKGHSHVYWYRQLPEEGLKFMVYLQKENIIDESGMPKERFSAEFPKEGPSILRIQQVVRGDSAAYFCASSPRPRDRMNEKLFFGSGTQLSVL.

This clonotype showed up just a few times. The chain carries TRBV2 and TRBJ2-7; D uncertain. Trimming removed 7 bases at V and 3 bases at J, with 10 bases between. The CDR3 extends over 12 amino acids. Germline V gives CDR1 SNHLY, CDR2 FYNNEI. DNA of the CDR3: TGTGCCAGCATAAACACCTACTACGAGCAGTACTTC. This translates into CASINTYYEQYF.